The 15 T cell receptor beta chains presented below share a single source sample, sequenced in a study of T cells after yellow fever vaccination. One entry per CDR3 protein, called by TCRdb with MiXCR from the 5' RACE reads. Here the sample spans around 250,000 distinct CDR3 sequences, 5.2% being singletons. Sequencing used CD4+ T cells sorted from PBMCs, obtained on the day of the yellow fever booster vaccination. The receptors come from a young man who received the YFV17D yellow fever vaccine.

The chain employs TRBV15 and TRBJ2-1; 8 nucleotides line up with TRBD2. Germline V lookup: CDR1 LNHNV, CDR2 YYDKDF (reference sequence). CDR3 length: 16 residues. V shed 1 base, J shed 6 bases, and the junction held 8 bases outside the gene matches. CDR3 loop: CATSRGFRGGSNEQFF. The CDR3 DNA sequence: TGTGCCACCAGCAGAGGTTTTCGCGGGGGGTCCAATGAGCAGTTCTTC.

In this sample, this clonotype turned up many times. V is TRBV7-9 and J is TRBJ1-1; D is perhaps TRBD1 (5 bases). Germline CDR1 is SEHNR and CDR2 is FQNEAQ (reference sequence). The CDR3 is 15 amino acids. Trimming took off 5 bases at V and 5 bases at J, with 18 bases between the two ends. CDR3 loop: CASSRWRGRRTEAFF. In DNA form, the CDR3 reads TGTGCCAGCAGCCGTTGGAGGGGCAGGCGGACTGAAGCTTTCTTT.

Many counts were recorded for this clonotype. The chain employs TRBV24-1 and TRBJ1-5; D is unresolved. Trimming took 4 bases from V and 5 from J, leaving 11 bases between them. The CDR3 is 14 residues long. Germline assignment: CDR1 KGHDR and CDR2 SFDVKD. The CDR3 loop reads CATSEVGSHQPQHF. The CDR3 region has the DNA TGTGCCACCAGTGAGGTAGGAAGTCATCAGCCCCAGCATTTT.

The table lists this clonotype with many counts. The chain carries TRBV18 and TRBJ2-7; D gene uncertain. The germline V and J ends were trimmed by 3 bases and 0 bases, with 9 bases remaining between them. CDR3 length equals 14 residues. Germline V gives CDR1 KGHSH, CDR2 LQKENI. As DNA, the CDR3 is TGTGCCAGCTCACCTACTTACAGCTCCTACGAGCAGTACTTC. Amino acid sequence: CASSPTYSSYEQYF.

This clonotype was observed a handful of times. The V gene is TRBV20-1, the J gene TRBJ1-1; 8 bases fit TRBD1. CDR1 and CDR2 from the germline V gene are DFQATT and SNEGSKA (reference sequence). The CDR3 loop spans 14 amino acids. The trim removed 3 bases at V and 2 bases at J, leaving 5 bases unmatched. In DNA, the CDR3 is TGCAGTGCTAGTTGGGACAGGAGTAACACTGAAGCTTTCTTT. As protein: CSASWDRSNTEAFF.

This clonotype was seen repeatedly, ten times or more. This rearrangement joins TRBV9 to TRBJ2-7; D unresolved. The germline gives CDR1 SGDLS, CDR2 YYNGEE. This CDR3 comprises 13 residues. The V and J ends lost 0 bases and 7 bases respectively, with 11 bases between them. The CDR3 protein is CASSVAASLEQYF. DNA for the CDR3: TGTGCCAGCAGCGTAGCGGCTAGTCTAGAGCAGTACTTC.

This clonotype has just a few counts. J is TRBJ2-5 and V is TRBV20-1; the D call may be TRBD1 or TRBD2 (6 bases each). Trimming cost V 0 bases and J 2 bases, with 10 bases left between them. Germline CDR1 reads DFQATT; CDR2 reads SNEGSKA (reference sequence). The CDR3 spans 14 residues. The CDR3 DNA reads as TGCAGTGCTAGAGATGAGGGGGGACAAGAGACCCAGTACTTC. It encodes CSARDEGGQETQYF.

The CDR3 loop reads CASSLSRRGAGNYNEQFF. CDR3 coding DNA: TGTGCCAGCAGTTTAAGTCGGCGGGGGGCGGGGAACTACAATGAGCAGTTCTTC. V is TRBV27 and J is TRBJ2-1; 8 bases are shared with TRBD2. V lost 2 bases, J lost 3 bases, and 12 bases stayed unmatched. CDR1 is MNHEY and CDR2 is SMNVEV in the germline V gene (reference sequence). The CDR3 extends over 18 amino acids.

This clonotype was recorded a few times. The chain is built from TRBV6-1 and TRBJ2-7, with a weak D call TRBD1 (6 bases). The germline V gene has CDR1 MNHNS and CDR2 SASEGT. The V and J ends lost 8 bases and 0 bases respectively, with 11 bases between them. The CDR3 sequence is 13 residues long. The CDR3 DNA follows: TGTGCCAGCTCAAAGGGGGTCTCCTACGAGCAGTACGTC. Translation gives CASSKGVSYEQYV.

This clonotype was observed a handful of times. This chain uses TRBV6-5 with TRBJ1-2; no definite D call. The CDR3 spans 14 residues. The germline V and J ends were trimmed by 5 bases and 3 bases, with 13 bases remaining between them. In germline, CDR1 is MNHEY, CDR2 SVGAGI. This chain's CDR3 is CASSPRREHYGYTF. For the CDR3, the DNA is TGTGCCAGCAGTCCCCGTCGGGAACACTATGGCTACACCTTC.

This clonotype was detected ten times or more. The chain links TRBV5-1 to TRBJ1-3, with D possibly being TRBD1 (5 bases). Germline V gene sequence: CDR1 SGHRS, CDR2 YFSETQ. The V and J ends lost 4 bases and 4 bases respectively, with 15 bases between them. The CDR3 has 15 amino acids. CDR3 residues: CASSLGGFDGNTIYF. In DNA, the CDR3 is TGCGCCAGCAGCCTGGGGGGTTTTGACGGAAACACCATATATTTT.

This clonotype came up a few times. The V and J genes are TRBV5-4 and TRBJ2-1; D uncertain. The CDR3 runs 15 residues. Germline assignment: CDR1 SGHNT and CDR2 YYREEE (reference sequence). Trimming removed 3 bases from V and 2 bases from J, with 12 bases in between. The CDR3 coding sequence is TGTGCCAGCAGCTCCACGGGCCGAGCCTACAATGAGCAGTTCTTC. It translates to CASSSTGRAYNEQFF.

This clonotype showed up many times. The rearrangement joins TRBV4-1 to TRBJ2-5; D is unresolved. The CDR3 length is 15 residues. CDR1 is MGHRA, CDR2 YSYEKL, per germline. V dropped 0 bases and J dropped 2 bases, with 10 bases sitting between them. CDR3 nucleotides: TGCGCCAGCAGCCAAGAGGGCAGTCAGCAAGAGACCCAGTACTTC. Translation gives CASSQEGSQQETQYF.

The chain employs TRBV6-5 and TRBJ2-1, with TRBD1 matching 10 bases. This CDR3 comprises 17 residues. CDR1 is MNHEY, CDR2 SVGAGI, per germline. The junction had 10 bases not matched to a gene; V was cut back by 5 bases and J by 3 bases. As DNA, the CDR3 is TGTGCCAGCAGTCCCCGCTCCGGGACAGGGGTCTACAATGAGCAGTTCTTC. It encodes CASSPRSGTGVYNEQFF.

This clonotype was observed many times. V usage is TRBV6-6 and J usage is TRBJ2-3, with D possibly TRBD2 on 5 matching bases. From germline, CDR1 is MNHNY and CDR2 SVGAGI (reference sequence). The length of the CDR3 is 12 residues. Trimming left V 6 bases short and J 12 bases short, with 16 bases between. The CDR3 sequence: CASRPEGPAQYF. CDR3 bases: TGTGCCAGCAGGCCCGAGGGCCCAGCCCAGTATTTT.